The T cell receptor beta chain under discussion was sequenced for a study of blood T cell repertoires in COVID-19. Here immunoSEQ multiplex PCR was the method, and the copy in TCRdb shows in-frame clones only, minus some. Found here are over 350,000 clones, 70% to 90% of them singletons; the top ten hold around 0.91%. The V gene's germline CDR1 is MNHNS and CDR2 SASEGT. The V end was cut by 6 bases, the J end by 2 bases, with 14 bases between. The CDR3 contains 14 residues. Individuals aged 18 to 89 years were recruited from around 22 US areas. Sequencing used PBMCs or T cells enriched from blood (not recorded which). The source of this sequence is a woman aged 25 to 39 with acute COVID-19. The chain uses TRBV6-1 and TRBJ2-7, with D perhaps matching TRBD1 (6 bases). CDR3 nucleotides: TGTGCCAGCAGCCAGGCACAGGGCACCTACGAGCAGTACTTC. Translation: CASSQAQGTYEQYF.